The sequence of this T cell receptor (beta chain) was determined in a study of T cell responses to AZD1222 COVID-19 vaccine. Findings and limits, study-wide: All repertoire sampling was performed exclusively after the peak T cell response. White British people made up most donors, females outnumbered males, and clonal diversity was possibly underestimated.

CDR1 and CDR2 (germline): SGHVS, FQNEAQ. Trimming took off 3 bases at V and 4 bases at J, with 16 bases between the two ends. The CDR3 is made up of 16 amino acids. Comments on this clone: Its antigen is unidentified.

Some clones are missing from TCRdb's copy, which holds only in-frame ones; the method was immunoSEQ multiplex PCR. Among some 130,000 clones, 89% were seen once, and the ten largest hold roughly 6.3%. The material sequenced was peripheral blood, taken on day 0 of AZD1222 vaccination. The receptor was isolated from an adult in good health. The genes are TRBV7-8 and TRBJ1-3; D is ambiguous. This CDR3 reads CASSFQTRGSGNTIYF. The DNA of the CDR3 is TGTGCCAGCAGCTTCCAAACCCGCGGCTCCGGAAACACCATATATTTT.